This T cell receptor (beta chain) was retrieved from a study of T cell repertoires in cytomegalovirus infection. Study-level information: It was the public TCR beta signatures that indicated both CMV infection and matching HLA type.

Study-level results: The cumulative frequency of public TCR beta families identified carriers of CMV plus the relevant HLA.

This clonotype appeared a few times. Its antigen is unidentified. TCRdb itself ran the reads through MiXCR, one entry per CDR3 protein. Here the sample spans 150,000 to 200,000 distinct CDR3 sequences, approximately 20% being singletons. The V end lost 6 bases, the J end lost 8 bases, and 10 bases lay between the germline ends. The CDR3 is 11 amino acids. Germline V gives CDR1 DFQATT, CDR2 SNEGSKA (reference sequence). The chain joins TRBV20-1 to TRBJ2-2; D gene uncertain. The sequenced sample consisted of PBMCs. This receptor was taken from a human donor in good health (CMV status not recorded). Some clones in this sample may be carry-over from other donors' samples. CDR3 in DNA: TGCAGTGCCCCGAAGTTGGGGGAGCTGTTTTTT. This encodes CSAPKLGELFF.